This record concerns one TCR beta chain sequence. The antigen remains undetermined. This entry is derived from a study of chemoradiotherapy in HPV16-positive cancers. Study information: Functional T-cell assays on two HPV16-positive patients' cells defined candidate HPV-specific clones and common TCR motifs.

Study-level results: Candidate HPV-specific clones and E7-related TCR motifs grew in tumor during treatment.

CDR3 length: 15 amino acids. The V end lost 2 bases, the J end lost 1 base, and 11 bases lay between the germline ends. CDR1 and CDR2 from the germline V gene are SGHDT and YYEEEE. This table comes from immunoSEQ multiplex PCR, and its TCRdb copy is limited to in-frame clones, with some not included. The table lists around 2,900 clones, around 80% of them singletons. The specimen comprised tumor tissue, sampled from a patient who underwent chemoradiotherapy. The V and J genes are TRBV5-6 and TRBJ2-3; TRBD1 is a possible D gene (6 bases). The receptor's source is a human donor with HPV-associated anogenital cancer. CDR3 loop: CASSFLEGGTDTQYF. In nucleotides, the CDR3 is TGTGCCAGCAGCTTTTTAGAGGGGGGCACAGATACGCAGTATTTT.